The entry below describes one T cell receptor (beta chain). Its antigen is undetermined. PBMCs were cultured around two weeks with mutant 27-mer peptides, then restimulated with peptide-pulsed autologous B cells. Sorting by cytokine capture selected live IFNgamma-secreting T cells after peptide-pulsed B cell restimulation. Sorted cells were expanded at limiting dilution, around 3 or 10 per well, for about 14 to 20 days. The starting cells came from peripheral blood or a leukapheresis product. Antigen specificity of expanded lines was screened by IFNgamma ELISA. This entry comes from a study of CD4 T cells in lung cancer. About the research overall: Blood T cells were screened for responses to candidate mutation neoepitopes.

The V end was cut by 6 bases, the J end by 7 bases, with 13 bases between. CDR1 SEHNR and CDR2 FQNEAQ come from the germline V gene (reference sequence). The CDR3 spans 13 residues. Libraries were prepared by immunoSEQ multiplex PCR; TCRdb keeps only in-frame clonotypes and omits some of them. The table shows about 230 clones, with 91% occurring only once. Findings and caveats of the study: The IFNgamma sort also captured nonspecific producers, with unknown purity.

The sequenced material came from a CD4+ T cell line or clone grown in culture. The sequence came from a woman aged 60 to 75 with non-small cell lung cancer. Some clones in this sample may be carry-over from other donors' samples. This chain links TRBV7-9 with TRBJ1-5, with D perhaps TRBD1 (5 bases). In DNA form, the CDR3 reads TGTGCCAGCAGAGCGGGGCGAGAGCAGCCCCAGCATTTT. Translated: CASRAGREQPQHF.